This T cell receptor beta chain was identified in a study of blood T cell repertoires in COVID-19. Clones were read by immunoSEQ multiplex PCR, and TCRdb kept only the in-frame ones, dropping some. Among under 250,000 clones listed, around 80% were seen once. V was clipped by 1 base and J by 9 bases; unmatched bases: 9. The V gene's germline CDR1 is GTSNPN and CDR2 SVGIG (reference sequence). The CDR3 sequence is 14 residues long. What was sequenced was peripheral blood. The chain couples TRBV30 to TRBJ2-1; 7 bases map to TRBD2. The TCR comes from a middle-aged man with active or convalescent COVID-19. CDR3: CAWSEAGDWTEQFF. CDR3 in DNA: TGTGCCTGGAGTGAGGCGGGAGATTGGACTGAGCAGTTCTTC.